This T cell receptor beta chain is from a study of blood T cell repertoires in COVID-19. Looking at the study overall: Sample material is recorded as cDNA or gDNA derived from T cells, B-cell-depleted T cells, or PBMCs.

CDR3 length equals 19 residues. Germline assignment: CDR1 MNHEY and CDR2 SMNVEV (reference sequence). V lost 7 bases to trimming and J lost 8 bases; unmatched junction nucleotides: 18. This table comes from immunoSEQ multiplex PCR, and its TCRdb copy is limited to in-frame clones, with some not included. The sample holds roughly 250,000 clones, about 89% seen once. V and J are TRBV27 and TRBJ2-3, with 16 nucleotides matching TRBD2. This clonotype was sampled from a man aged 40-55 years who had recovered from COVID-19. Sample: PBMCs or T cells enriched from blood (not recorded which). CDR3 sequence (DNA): TGTGCCAGCACTAAGACCCAAGAGGGACTAGCGGGAGGGCACGGTACGCAGTATTTT. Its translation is CASTKTQEGLAGGHGTQYF.